This TCR beta chain was found in a study of blood T cell repertoires in COVID-19. The data were produced by immunoSEQ multiplex PCR, yet TCRdb's version contains in-frame clones alone and is incomplete. This sample yields approximately 270,000 clones, of which roughly 85% are seen a single time; roughly 4% belongs to the top ten. The CDR3 length is 17 residues. CDR1 and CDR2 (germline): SGHVS, FNYEAQ. Unmatched junction bases numbered 13, after V lost 4 bases and J lost 7 bases. Allocation to cohorts depended on clinical history reported by the participants. The clonotype comes from a woman aged 25-40 years who had recovered from COVID-19. Material: PBMCs or T cells enriched from blood (not recorded which). This chain links TRBV7-6 with TRBJ2-5; 12 bases align to TRBD2. CDR3: CASSSRLAGGIIGTQYF. The CDR3 nucleotides read TGTGCCAGCAGCTCCCGTCTAGCGGGGGGGATAATAGGGACCCAGTACTTC.